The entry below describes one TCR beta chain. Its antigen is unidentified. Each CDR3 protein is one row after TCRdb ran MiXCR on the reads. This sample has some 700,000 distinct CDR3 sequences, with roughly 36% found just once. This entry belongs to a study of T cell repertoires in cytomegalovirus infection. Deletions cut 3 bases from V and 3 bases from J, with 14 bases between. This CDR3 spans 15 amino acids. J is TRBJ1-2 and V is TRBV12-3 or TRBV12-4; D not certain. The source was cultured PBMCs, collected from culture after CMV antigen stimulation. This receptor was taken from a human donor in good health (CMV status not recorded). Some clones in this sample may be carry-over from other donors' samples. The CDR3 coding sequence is TGTGCCAGCAGTTTCGCCGGCCGAGGCCACTATGGCTACACCTTC. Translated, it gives CASSFAGRGHYGYTF.